Presented here are 27 T cell receptor beta chains from one specimen sequenced in a study of blood T cell repertoires in COVID-19. Sequencing used immunoSEQ multiplex PCR; TCRdb keeps in-frame clones, though not all of them. Found here are fewer than 350,000 clones, about 91% of them singletons; the top ten hold 7.5% to 10%. Sequencing input: peripheral blood. These receptors were collected from a man aged 25 to 40 with COVID-19, enrolled during active disease.

The genes are TRBV18 and TRBJ1-2, with D possibly being TRBD1 (6 bases). V gave up 0 bases and J gave up 8 bases, with 10 bases separating them. Germline V gene data show CDR1 as KGHSH and CDR2 as LQKENI. The CDR3 loop spans 13 amino acids. The CDR3 DNA reads as TGTGCCAGCTCACCACCCACAGGGATAGGCTACACCTTC. It codes for CASSPPTGIGYTF.

The gene calls are TRBV5-4 and TRBJ1-1; no clear D. The CDR3 extends over 13 amino acids. Germline-derived CDR1 and CDR2 are SGHNT and YYREEE (reference sequence). The ends were cut back, 7 bases at V and 2 bases at J, with 12 bases in the middle. CDR3 residues: CASRWEFNTEAFF. The CDR3 region has the DNA TGTGCCAGCCGTTGGGAGTTTAACACTGAAGCTTTCTTT.

This chain connects TRBV2 to TRBJ1-3; possibly TRBD1 for D (6 bases). V shed 6 bases and J shed 2 bases, with 17 bases lying between them. The germline V gene has CDR1 SNHLY and CDR2 FYNNEI. The CDR3 has 16 residues. DNA of the CDR3: TGTGCCAGCAGAGGGAACAGGGCTTTAGCTGGAAACACCATATATTTT. It translates to CASRGNRALAGNTIYF.

The chain joins TRBV24-1 to TRBJ2-3, with 7 positions matching TRBD1. This CDR3 has 16 amino acids. The germline gives CDR1 KGHDR, CDR2 SFDVKD. The trim removed 9 bases at V and 1 base at J, leaving 12 bases unmatched. This CDR3 reads CATLVKPGTGTDTQYF. Written as DNA, the CDR3 is TGTGCCACCCTAGTAAAACCCGGGACAGGCACAGATACGCAGTATTTT.

This chain connects TRBV5-6 to TRBJ1-6; D may be TRBD1 (6 bases). Trimming stripped 4 bases from V and 1 base from J, with 18 bases between. Germline CDR1 reads SGHDT; CDR2 reads YYEEEE. CDR3 length equals 18 residues. CDR3 loop: CASSNRVGLRSYNSPLHF. CDR3 in DNA: TGTGCCAGCAGCAACAGGGTTGGCCTACGATCCTATAATTCACCCCTCCACTTT.

The genes are TRBV9 and TRBJ1-5; no definite D call. The CDR3 extends over 15 amino acids. V was clipped by 1 base and J by 4 bases, with 12 bases between them. The germline gives CDR1 SGDLS, CDR2 YYNGEE. The CDR3 here is CASSVRGQFNQPQHF. Written as DNA, the CDR3 is TGTGCCAGCAGCGTACGAGGCCAGTTTAATCAGCCCCAGCATTTT.

This sequence joins TRBV6-5 and TRBJ2-3; no firm D call. The CDR3 has 12 residues. Germline assignment: CDR1 MNHEY and CDR2 SVGAGI. V shed 10 bases and J shed 4 bases, with 12 bases lying between them. This chain's CDR3 is CATGTKADTQYF. The CDR3, as DNA: TGTGCCACTGGTACAAAAGCAGATACGCAGTATTTT.

The rearrangement uses TRBV5-5 and TRBJ1-1; 8 nucleotides agree with TRBD1. Germline V gene sequence: CDR1 SGHKS, CDR2 YYEKEE (reference sequence). The junction had 13 bases not matched to a gene; V was cut back by 4 bases and J by 2 bases. This CDR3 spans 17 amino acids. CDR3 nucleotides: TGTGCCAGCAGCCCAGGACAGGGCGGTGGAAAAAACACTGAAGCTTTCTTT. Protein product: CASSPGQGGGKNTEAFF.

V is TRBV9 and J is TRBJ2-5; 8 nucleotides line up with TRBD1. Per germline, CDR1 SGDLS and CDR2 YYNGEE. This CDR3 region has 15 residues. The junction had 10 bases not matched to a gene; V was cut back by 4 bases and J by 5 bases. In nucleotides, the CDR3 is TGTGCCAGCAGCCTCCAAGGGGACAGGAGGGAGACCCAGTACTTC. It encodes CASSLQGDRRETQYF.

The V call is TRBV27, the J call TRBJ1-3; perhaps TRBD1 as D (5 bases). V was shortened by 7 bases and J by 0 bases, with 19 bases between the two germline ends. The CDR3 is 17 amino acids. Germline V gives CDR1 MNHEY, CDR2 SMNVEV (reference sequence). The CDR3 here is CASTALSTANSGNTIYF. The CDR3 DNA sequence: TGTGCCAGCACCGCACTTTCGACAGCAAACTCTGGAAACACCATATATTTT.

The CDR3: CASTPDRSSYNEQFF. Written as DNA, the CDR3 is TGTGCCAGTACCCCGGACAGAAGCTCCTACAATGAGCAGTTCTTC. The rearrangement uses TRBV19 and TRBJ2-1; D is perhaps TRBD1 (6 bases). V lost 7 bases to trimming and J lost 0 bases, with 13 bases between them. Per germline, CDR1 LNHDA and CDR2 SQIVND (reference sequence). There are 15 residues in the CDR3.

The chain links TRBV11-2 to TRBJ2-1, with a tentative D call TRBD1 (5 bases). V lost 0 bases and J 1 base, leaving 7 bases between the germline ends. This CDR3 comprises 15 residues. CDR1 and CDR2 from the germline V gene are SGHAT and FQNNGV. The CDR3 nucleotides read TGTGCCAGCAGCTTAGAGAAGGGGTCCTACAATGAGCAGTTCTTC. Translation: CASSLEKGSYNEQFF.

The CDR3 nucleotides are TGTGCCAGCAGCCGTAACAGGGGGGTGACTGAAGCTTTCTTT. Its protein is CASSRNRGVTEAFF. V gene TRBV11-2 combines with J gene TRBJ1-1; TRBD1 agrees at 8 bases. V shed 5 bases, J shed 5 bases, and the junction held 7 bases outside the gene matches. Per germline, CDR1 SGHAT and CDR2 FQNNGV. CDR3 size: 14 residues.

The chain couples TRBV28 to TRBJ1-2, with 7 bases that match TRBD1. The CDR3 is 12 residues long. Looked up from germline, CDR1 is MDHEN and CDR2 is SYDVKM. V lost 9 bases and J lost 7; bases outside the gene matches: 8. The CDR3 reads CASMTGQLGYTF. As DNA, the CDR3 is TGTGCCAGTATGACAGGGCAGCTTGGCTACACCTTC.

This chain uses TRBV5-8 with TRBJ1-2; no firm D call. CDR1 and CDR2 (germline): SGHTS, YDEGEE. V shed 6 bases and J shed 4 bases, with 10 bases lying between them. The CDR3 sequence is 12 residues long. In nucleotides, the CDR3 is TGTGCCAGCAATCGAAACAGCTATGGCTACACCTTC. Residues: CASNRNSYGYTF.

The gene calls are TRBV28 and TRBJ2-7; D unresolved. The V gene lost 5 bases and the J gene lost 3 bases, with 5 bases spanning the gap. The CDR3 is 11 amino acids. CDR1 MDHEN and CDR2 SYDVKM come from the germline V gene. DNA of the CDR3: TGTGCCAGCAGTCCCTACTACGAGCAGTACTTC. Its protein is CASSPYYEQYF.

The V and J genes are TRBV28 and TRBJ2-7; weak D call: TRBD1 (6 bases). Between the trimmed V and J ends, which lost 6 bases and 3 bases, there was a span of 15 bases. Germline V gives CDR1 MDHEN, CDR2 SYDVKM. The CDR3 is 14 residues long. Here the CDR3 DNA reads TGTGCCAGCAGCCGACAAGGACAGTTCTACGAGCAGTACTTC. Protein product: CASSRQGQFYEQYF. Full variable domain (missing parts from reference TRBV28 and TRBJ2-7): DVKVTQSSRYLVKRTGEKVFLECVQDMDHENMFWYRQDPGLGLRLIYFSYDVKMKEKGDIPEGYSVSREKKERFSLILESASTNQTSMYLCASSRQGQFYEQYFGPGTRLTVT.

The chain uses TRBV27 and TRBJ1-1; D gene ambiguous. Germline V gives CDR1 MNHEY, CDR2 SMNVEV (reference sequence). Deletions cut 4 bases from V and 6 bases from J, with 12 bases between. The CDR3 covers 13 residues. The CDR3 region has the DNA TGTGCCAGCAGTTCGCCGGGGAGGTCTGAAGCTTTCTTT. Translating gives CASSSPGRSEAFF.

The gene calls are TRBV4-3 and TRBJ1-6, with a weak D call TRBD1 (6 bases). The CDR3 is 15 amino acids. Per germline, CDR1 LGHNA and CDR2 YSLEER. Between the trimmed V and J ends, which lost 6 bases and 7 bases, there was a span of 16 bases. This chain's CDR3 is CASSPTGTENSPLHF. CDR3 coding DNA: TGCGCCAGCAGTCCAACAGGGACCGAGAATTCACCCCTCCACTTT.

The table lists this clone with a count of one. V is TRBV27 and J is TRBJ2-5; D unresolved. V was shortened by 8 bases and J by 4 bases, with 8 bases between the two germline ends. The V gene's germline CDR1 is MNHEY and CDR2 SMNVEV (reference sequence). There are 11 residues in the CDR3. CDR3 nucleotide sequence: TGTGCCAGCCTTTTCGGAGAGACCCAGTACTTC. Its protein is CASLFGETQYF.

The rearrangement links TRBV6-5 to TRBJ1-1; D gene ambiguous. The CDR3 contains 11 residues. In germline, CDR1 is MNHEY, CDR2 SVGAGI. V was clipped by 7 bases and J by 5 bases, with 8 bases between them. The CDR3 reads CASILGTEAFF. The CDR3 DNA reads as TGTGCCAGCATCCTAGGAACTGAAGCTTTCTTT.

V gene TRBV5-4 combines with J gene TRBJ2-7; 8 bases agree with TRBD2. The CDR3 has 16 amino acids. V shed 4 bases and J 6 bases; nucleotides not matched to a gene: 15. Per germline, CDR1 SGHNT and CDR2 YYREEE (reference sequence). The CDR3 is CASSPGAAGVFLEQYF. DNA of the CDR3: TGTGCCAGCAGCCCTGGGGCAGCGGGAGTGTTTCTCGAGCAGTACTTC.

This sequence joins TRBV11-2 and TRBJ2-3, with 7 bases fitting TRBD2. The CDR3 runs to 15 residues. V lost 1 base, J lost 4 bases, and 5 bases stayed unmatched. The germline CDR1 and CDR2 sequences are SGHAT and FQNNGV. The CDR3: CASSLVAGVADTQYF. The CDR3 nucleotides are TGTGCCAGCAGCTTAGTGGCGGGGGTAGCAGATACGCAGTATTTT.

This clone was recorded a few times. V and J are TRBV5-6 and TRBJ2-1; possible D gene TRBD2, 6 bases. Germline CDR1 is SGHDT and CDR2 is YYEEEE. V lost 5 bases and J 9 bases, leaving 9 bases between the germline ends. This CDR3 is 11 amino acids long. This CDR3 is CASRTGLEQFF. In nucleotides, the CDR3 is TGTGCCAGCAGAACGGGACTTGAGCAGTTCTTC.

The CDR3 DNA is TGTGCCAGCAGCCACTACCCCGGCCCGAACACTGAAGCTTTCTTT. This encodes CASSHYPGPNTEAFF. The V call is TRBV5-5, the J call TRBJ1-1; D unresolved. V was pared by 4 bases and J by 1 base, with 14 bases between. Per germline, CDR1 SGHKS and CDR2 YYEKEE (reference sequence). CDR3 length equals 15 residues.

The chain carries TRBV6-5 and TRBJ1-3, with a tentative D call TRBD1 (5 bases). Germline V gene lookup returns CDR1 MNHEY and CDR2 SVGAGI. Trimming shortened V by 4 bases and J by 0 bases, and 13 bases separated the two germline ends. This CDR3 region has 16 residues. In DNA form, the CDR3 reads TGTGCCAGCAGTTCTGGCAGGGCCGTCTCTGGAAACACCATATATTTT. Amino acid sequence: CASSSGRAVSGNTIYF.

The gene calls are TRBV18 and TRBJ2-1, with 10 bases lining up with TRBD1. V shed 6 bases, J shed 2 bases, and the junction held 4 bases outside the gene matches. Germline lookup yields CDR1 KGHSH and CDR2 LQKENI. The CDR3 is 15 amino acids. In DNA, the CDR3 is TGTGCCAGCTCGCCCGGGACAGGGGCCTACAATGAGCAGTTCTTC. This sequence encodes CASSPGTGAYNEQFF.